Presented here are 27 T cell receptor beta chains from one specimen sequenced in a study of immune characterization of retroperitoneal liposarcoma. One entry per CDR3 protein, called by TCRdb with MiXCR from the PCR reads. This table has about 3,000 distinct CDR3 sequences, around 50% appearing once. The sequencing input was tumor tissue. These receptors were taken from a male donor with retroperitoneal liposarcoma.

This clonotype was recorded once. The rearrangement links TRBV6-1 to TRBJ2-1, with D tentatively TRBD2 (5 bases). The J call is in doubt because the DNA end fits TRBJ2-5 better. This CDR3 contains 16 residues. In germline, CDR1 is MNHNS, CDR2 SASEGT. CDR3 sequence (DNA): TGTGCCAGCAGTGAAATCCGGTCTTCGGGGAAAGAGACCCAGTACTTC. It encodes CASSEIRSSGKETQYF.

The V gene is TRBV6-1, the J gene TRBJ1-4; 7 positions agree with TRBD1. The CDR3 is made up of 16 amino acids. The V and J ends lost 1 base and 1 base, in that order; junction bases with no gene match: 3. Germline-derived CDR1 and CDR2 are MNHNS and SASEGT. CDR3 coding DNA: TGTGCCAGCAGTGAAGAACAGGGGAGAACTAATGAAAAACTGTTTTTT. As protein: CASSEEQGRTNEKLFF.

This clonotype was found once. The chain couples TRBV11-2 to TRBJ2-3; D uncertain. The J call is doubtful: the DNA matches TRBJ2-7 better. The CDR3 extends over 13 amino acids. CDR1 and CDR2 (germline): SGHAT, FQNNGV. CDR3 nucleotides: TGTGCCAGCAGCTTGGGGATTGACTACGAGCAGTACTTC. Protein: CASSLGIDYEQYF.

A single count supports this clonotype. The chain recombines TRBV6-6 with TRBJ2-1; D is unresolved. The J call may be wrong; the DNA end is better matched by TRBJ2-7. Germline assignment: CDR1 MNHNY and CDR2 SVGAGI (reference sequence). This CDR3 comprises 12 residues. The CDR3 DNA reads as TGTGCCAGCAGCGACCGAGACTACGAGCAGTACTTC. It specifies CASSDRDYEQYF.

The chain recombines TRBV7-8 with TRBJ1-2; D unclear. CDR3 length equals 11 residues. Trimming pared 5 bases from V and 10 bases from J, leaving 11 bases between. The germline V gene has CDR1 SGHVS and CDR2 FQNEAQ. For the CDR3, the DNA is TGTGCCAGCAGCAACGGACGGTTCTACACCTTC. It yields the protein CASSNGRFYTF. Complete variable domain (other parts from reference TRBV7-8 and TRBJ1-2): GAGVSQSPRYKVAKRGQDVALRCDPISGHVSLFWYQQALGQGPEFLTYFQNEAQLDKSGLPSDRFFAERPEGSVSTLKIQRTQQEDSAVYLCASSNGRFYTFGSGTRLTVV.

By sample share, this clonotype is medium-sized. This rearrangement joins TRBV7-8 to TRBJ2-1, with no clear D. Germline values: CDR1 SGHVS, CDR2 FQNEAQ. The CDR3 is 16 residues long. V was clipped by 5 bases and J by 8 bases, with 22 bases between them. DNA for the CDR3: TGTGCCAGCAGCCCACTCAACAGACCTAAGCTCGATGAGCAGTTCTTC. Its protein product is CASSPLNRPKLDEQFF.

By share of the sample, this clonotype is medium-sized. The V and J genes are TRBV12-3 or TRBV12-4 and TRBJ2-3; 10 bases line up with TRBD2. V was pared by 11 bases and J by 2 bases, with 7 bases of the junction left unmatched. This CDR3 region has 14 residues. The CDR3 sequence: CASSSGRLTDTQYF. The DNA of the CDR3 is TGTGCCTCCTCTAGCGGGAGACTCACAGATACGCAGTATTTT.

This clonotype was seen once. J is TRBJ2-5 and V is TRBV7-2, with D perhaps matching TRBD1 (6 bases). The J call is in doubt because the DNA end fits TRBJ2-7 better. The CDR3 has 13 residues. Germline V CDR1 and CDR2: SGHTA, FQGNSA. The CDR3 DNA is TGTGCCAGCAGCTTAGCGGACAGCTACGAGCAGTACTTC. Amino acid sequence: CASSLADSYEQYF.

The chain employs TRBV6-1 and TRBJ2-5; D perhaps matches TRBD2 (6 bases). TRBJ2-7 explains the end of the DNA better; the J call may be wrong. CDR1 is MNHNS and CDR2 is SASEGT in the germline V gene. There are 13 residues in the CDR3. The CDR3 reads CASRRWDGGEQYF. The CDR3 nucleotides are TGTGCCAGCCGCCGTTGGGACGGGGGCGAGCAGTACTTC.

J is TRBJ2-5 and V is TRBV6-1; tentative D call: TRBD2 (5 bases). Per the germline V gene, CDR1 is MNHNS and CDR2 is SASEGT. Trimming removed 2 bases from V and 5 bases from J, with 12 bases in between. This CDR3 has 14 amino acids. CDR3 sequence: CASSEHPGWETQYF. In DNA, the CDR3 is TGTGCCAGCAGTGAACATCCGGGATGGGAGACCCAGTACTTC.

By frequency in the sample, this clonotype is medium-sized. The chain employs TRBV7-9 and TRBJ2-5; D unclear. Trimming removed 2 bases at V and 3 bases at J, with 1 base between. Germline CDR1 reads SEHNR; CDR2 reads FQNEAQ (reference sequence). CDR3 length equals 11 residues. This CDR3 reads CASSLKETQYF. In DNA, the CDR3 is TGTGCCAGCAGCTTAAAAGAGACCCAGTACTTC.

CDR3 sequence: CASSLVSVYYEQYF. The CDR3 DNA reads TGTGCCAGCAGCTTAGTTTCGGTGTACTACGAGCAGTACTTC. The chain couples TRBV7-2 to TRBJ2-7; D unresolved. From germline, CDR1 is SGHTA and CDR2 FQGNSA. The V and J ends lost 1 base and 3 bases respectively, with 10 bases between them. CDR3 length: 14 residues.

The CDR3 protein is CASSFGPAGGRDEQFF. The CDR3 DNA is TGCGCCAGCAGCTTCGGCCCAGCGGGGGGGCGGGATGAGCAGTTCTTC. V gene TRBV5-1 combines with J gene TRBJ2-1; 10 bases match TRBD2. Per germline, CDR1 SGHRS and CDR2 YFSETQ. This CDR3 is built from 16 residues. The junction had 10 bases not matched to a gene; V was cut back by 2 bases and J by 8 bases.

The table lists this clonotype with a count of one. The chain recombines TRBV11-2 with TRBJ2-5; TRBD2 aligns across 10 bases. CDR1 and CDR2 (germline): SGHAT, FQNNGV. The CDR3 is 15 amino acids. V was pared by 1 base and J by 1 base, with 0 bases of the junction left unmatched. The CDR3 DNA reads as TGTGCCAGCAGCTTAGTAGCGGGAGGCCAAGAGACCCAGTACTTC. This gives the protein CASSLVAGGQETQYF.

This clonotype was detected only a few times. The chain is built from TRBV12-3 or TRBV12-4 and TRBJ2-1; D is perhaps TRBD2 (6 bases). The V end was cut by 5 bases, the J end by 4 bases, with 15 bases between. This CDR3 spans 15 amino acids. For the CDR3, the DNA is TGTGCCAGCAGTCCCGTTAGCGGTGGATACAATGAGCAGTTCTTC. This sequence encodes CASSPVSGGYNEQFF.

This clonotype has only a few counts. With a much larger clone just one base away, this may be a read error. CDR3 sequence: CASSEAPRTYEQFF. In nucleotides, the CDR3 is TGTGCCAGCAGTGAAGCGCCTAGGACATACGAGCAGTTCTTC. The gene calls are TRBV6-1 and TRBJ2-1; maybe TRBD1 (5 bases). Germline V lookup: CDR1 MNHNS, CDR2 SASEGT. Trimming pared 0 bases from V and 10 bases from J, leaving 13 bases between. The CDR3 is 14 amino acids.

The chain carries TRBV6-1 and TRBJ2-3; 7 nucleotides agree with TRBD2. Germline assignment: CDR1 MNHNS and CDR2 SASEGT. The CDR3 totals 15 residues. Trimming cost V 1 base and J 8 bases; bases outside gene matches: 9. This chain's CDR3 is CASSEEVGGDGTQYF. CDR3 nucleotide sequence: TGTGCCAGCAGTGAAGAAGTGGGAGGGGACGGTACGCAGTATTTT.

This clonotype was found a few times. The genes are TRBV6-1 and TRBJ2-5; 7 bases match TRBD1. Germline assignment: CDR1 MNHNS and CDR2 SASEGT. V trimming: 5 bases; J trimming: 0 bases; junction bases outside the gene matches: 9. CDR3 length equals 16 residues. CDR3 bases: TGTGCCAGCAGTCCTCAACACGGGACAGACCAAGAGACCCAGTACTTC. It is translated as CASSPQHGTDQETQYF.

The rearrangement joins TRBV5-5 to TRBJ1-1; maybe TRBD1 (5 bases). Trimming left V 4 bases short and J 4 bases short, with 14 bases between. Germline CDR1 reads SGHKS; CDR2 reads YYEKEE (reference sequence). The CDR3 covers 14 residues. The CDR3 is CASSPLGGITEAFF. DNA of the CDR3: TGTGCCAGCAGCCCCCTGGGGGGGATCACTGAAGCTTTCTTT.

J is TRBJ2-1 and V is TRBV6-1, with D tentatively TRBD1 (7 bases). Germline V gives CDR1 MNHNS, CDR2 SASEGT. The CDR3 has 14 amino acids. With 8 bases removed from V and 4 bases from J, the gap between germline ends came to 15 bases. The CDR3 loop is CASQGGTVYNEQFF. CDR3 nucleotide sequence: TGTGCCAGCCAAGGGGGGACAGTTTACAATGAGCAGTTCTTC.

The genes are TRBV7-2 and TRBJ2-3; no clear D gene. The CDR3 consists of 16 residues. Germline CDR1 is SGHTA and CDR2 is FQGNSA. Trimming stripped 2 bases from V and 8 bases from J, with 20 bases between. CDR3 residues: CASSLMSPEVLGTQYF. Written as DNA, the CDR3 is TGTGCCAGCAGCTTAATGAGTCCCGAGGTGTTGGGTACGCAGTATTTT.

V and J are TRBV12-3 or TRBV12-4 and TRBJ2-1, with D possibly matching TRBD1 (5 bases). V lost 2 bases and J lost 10, with 12 bases in between. The CDR3 sequence is 13 residues long. The CDR3 nucleotides are TGTGCCAGCAGTTTACAACGGTACAGGGAGCAGTTCTTC. It translates to CASSLQRYREQFF.

The chain joins TRBV6-1 to TRBJ2-2; 12 bases match TRBD2. V was pared by 6 bases and J by 5 bases, with 1 base of the junction left unmatched. CDR1 MNHNS and CDR2 SASEGT come from the germline V gene. The CDR3 runs 14 residues. CDR3 nucleotides: TGTGCCAGCAGCGGGACTAGCGGGACCGGGGAGCTGTTTTTT. Translating gives CASSGTSGTGELFF.

By proportion, this clonotype is medium-sized. The chain is built from TRBV6-1 and TRBJ1-5; D call uncertain. V lost 6 bases and J lost 7, with 10 bases in between. The CDR3 is 12 amino acids. CDR1 is MNHNS and CDR2 is SASEGT in the germline V gene. CDR3 nucleotide sequence: TGTGCCAGCAGGAACCTGGGGCAGCCCCAGCATTTT. Its translation: CASRNLGQPQHF.

This clonotype counts as medium-sized. The V call is TRBV7-3, the J call TRBJ2-1, with D perhaps matching TRBD2 (6 bases). The V and J ends lost 5 bases and 5 bases respectively, with 10 bases between them. CDR3 size: 13 residues. Germline V gives CDR1 SGHTA, CDR2 FQGTGA. The DNA for the CDR3 is TGTGCCAGCAGCCGTGGGGGGAACAATGAGCAGTTCTTC. It yields the protein CASSRGGNNEQFF.

The CDR3 coding sequence is TGTGCCAGCAGTTATGGGAATGAGCAGTTCTTC. It yields the protein CASSYGNEQFF. This chain joins TRBV6-1 and TRBJ2-1; the D is unclear. The V end was cut by 5 bases, the J end by 7 bases, with 6 bases between. Germline V CDR1 and CDR2: MNHNS, SASEGT. CDR3 size: 11 residues.

The sample holds a few counts of this clonotype. The gene calls are TRBV6-1 and TRBJ2-3, with 11 positions matching TRBD1. Germline CDR1 MNHNS, CDR2 SASEGT. The CDR3 has 16 amino acids. Trimming cost V 2 bases and J 3 bases; bases outside gene matches: 4. The chain's CDR3 is CASSEWGTGGTDTQYF. The DNA of the CDR3 is TGTGCCAGCAGTGAATGGGGGACAGGGGGGACAGATACGCAGTATTTT.